In this sample, the clone carrying this TCR beta chain turned up a few times. Its antigen is undetermined. Constant-region reverse primers amplified full-length variable regions, followed by semi-nested Nested Universal Primer A PCR. TCRdb used MiXCR to reprocess the 5' RACE reads, holding one entry per CDR3 protein. In the table there are some 64,000 distinct CDR3 sequences, 20% to 25% of which are singletons. The V segment lost 3 bases and the J segment 3 bases; nucleotides outside the gene matches: 1. This CDR3 region has 13 residues. Germline CDR1 SGHAT, CDR2 FQNNGV. The memory fraction was CD4+CD45RO+CD25- cells. The study, taken as a whole, reports: Tumor memory CD4+ T cell TCR gene usage was found to cluster with blood and lymph node memory CD4+ cells and with lymph node naive CD4+ cells.

This receptor was identified in a female donor with breast cancer. The chain couples TRBV11-2 to TRBJ2-5; 7 bases fit TRBD1. Sequenced: memory CD4+ T cells sorted from a lymph node. The subset was: memory CD4+ T cells, CD4+CD45RO+CD25-. The CDR3 spells CASSFRGKETQYF. The CDR3, as DNA: TGTGCCAGCAGCTTCAGGGGGAAAGAGACCCAGTACTTC.